The 8 T cell receptor beta chains listed next were all sequenced from one sample in a study of blood T cell repertoires in COVID-19. Data came from immunoSEQ multiplex PCR; TCRdb stores just in-frame clones and leaves some out. The sample contains around 180,000 clones, roughly 70% of which appear only once. The sequenced material came from peripheral blood. The receptors shown here come from a woman of 80 years or more with acute or convalescent COVID-19.

The V call is TRBV24-1, the J call TRBJ1-5; a possible D gene is TRBD1 (6 bases). The V end was cut by 11 bases, the J end by 0 bases, with 10 bases between. In germline, CDR1 is KGHDR, CDR2 SFDVKD. The CDR3 is 13 amino acids. CDR3 sequence (DNA): TGTGCCATCCAGGGGTATAGCAATCAGCCCCAGCATTTT. Translating it yields CAIQGYSNQPQHF.

Written as DNA, the CDR3 is TGTGCCAGTAGTATTGGGGAGGACCGTTATCAGCCCCAGCATTTT. Protein: CASSIGEDRYQPQHF. The chain recombines TRBV19 with TRBJ1-5; no definite D call. From germline, CDR1 is LNHDA and CDR2 SQIVND (reference sequence). The CDR3 consists of 15 residues. V was shortened by 3 bases and J by 5 bases, with 14 bases between the two germline ends.

This clone appeared once. This chain connects TRBV5-1 to TRBJ1-2, with D possibly TRBD1 on 6 matching bases. V was trimmed by 0 bases and J by 0 bases, leaving 18 bases between them. This CDR3 has 18 amino acids. Germline lookup yields CDR1 SGHRS and CDR2 YFSETQ. CDR3 DNA: TGCGCCAGCAGCTTGGCCAGGGACAACCTACTTACTAACTATGGCTACACCTTC. It specifies CASSLARDNLLTNYGYTF.

This rearrangement joins TRBV28 to TRBJ2-7; 9 bases align to TRBD2. The CDR3 sequence is 16 residues long. Unmatched junction bases numbered 5, after V lost 1 base and J lost 1 base. Looked up from germline, CDR1 is MDHEN and CDR2 is SYDVKM. The CDR3 reads CASSLLVAGGSYEQYF. CDR3 nucleotides: TGTGCCAGCAGTTTATTGGTGGCGGGAGGGTCCTACGAGCAGTACTTC.

This clone was counted between two and nine times. The chain combines TRBV18 with TRBJ2-3; D gene ambiguous. V lost 2 bases, J lost 5 bases, and 5 bases lay in between. From germline, CDR1 is KGHSH and CDR2 LQKENI. The CDR3 covers 12 residues. DNA for the CDR3: TGTGCCAGCTCACCATCTAGAGATACGCAGTATTTT. Translated, it gives CASSPSRDTQYF.

V gene TRBV5-4 combines with J gene TRBJ2-5, with a tentative D call TRBD2 (5 bases). With 0 bases removed from V and 4 bases from J, the gap between germline ends came to 19 bases. Germline lookup yields CDR1 SGHNT and CDR2 YYREEE (reference sequence). The CDR3 runs 17 residues. CDR3 amino acids: CASSLGSSAAAGETQYF. In DNA form, the CDR3 reads TGTGCCAGCAGCTTGGGGTCCAGTGCCGCCGCGGGAGAGACCCAGTACTTC. The full variable domain, with the rest looked up from reference TRBV5-4 and TRBJ2-5, is ETGVTQSPTHLIKTRGQQVTLRCSSQSGHNTVSWYQQALGQGPQFIFQYYREEENGRGNFPPRFSGLQFPNYSSELNVNALELDDSALYLCASSLGSSAAAGETQYFGPGTRLLVL.

This chain joins TRBV28 and TRBJ1-1, with D perhaps matching TRBD1 (5 bases). Trimming took off 5 bases at V and 7 bases at J, with 11 bases between the two ends. Per germline, CDR1 MDHEN and CDR2 SYDVKM. The CDR3 is made up of 12 amino acids. Here the CDR3 reads CASSGGGLEAFF. In nucleotides, the CDR3 is TGTGCCAGCAGTGGGGGGGGACTTGAAGCTTTCTTT.

The genes are TRBV7-9 and TRBJ1-1; TRBD1 matches at 8 bases. The CDR3 spans 14 residues. Unmatched junction bases numbered 2, after V lost 5 bases and J lost 0 bases. Germline V gene lookup returns CDR1 SEHNR and CDR2 FQNEAQ (reference sequence). The CDR3 is CASSLQGVNTEAFF. In DNA form, the CDR3 reads TGTGCCAGCAGCCTACAGGGGGTGAACACTGAAGCTTTCTTT.